The 3 T cell receptor beta chains in this list originate from one sample, sequenced in a study of blood T cells in healthy people across ages. Together with a sample-barcoded 5' primer, a J-beta primer mix was included in a second PCR lasting 7 to 11 cycles. MiXCR was run by TCRdb on the 5' RACE reads, yielding one entry per CDR3 protein. The sample lists hundreds of thousands of distinct CDR3 sequences, around 26% seen once, with around 16% in the top ten. The sample taken for sequencing was blood. The receptors derive from a woman aged 80 or over in good health.

Points on this clonotype: This may be a read error, as it is one base from a much larger clone. The gene calls are TRBV6-1 and TRBJ1-2; a possible D gene is TRBD1 (5 bases). CDR1 and CDR2 from the germline V gene are MNHNS and SASEGT. The CDR3 is 14 amino acids. Deletions cut 5 bases from V and 5 bases from J, with 15 bases between. CDR3 DNA: TGTGCCAGCAGTCCCGAGTATGGGACGTATGGCTACACCTTC. Translated, it gives CASSPEYGTYGYTF.

About this clonotype: Given a much more abundant clone one base away, this may be a read error. Because the CDR3 is missing its conserved closing phenylalanine or tryptophan, this is likely a read error. The genes are TRBV10-3 and TRBJ2-4; D is perhaps TRBD1 (5 bases). TRBJ2-7 matches the DNA end more closely, so the J call is doubtful. The CDR3 has 13 amino acids. Germline assignment: CDR1 ENHRY and CDR2 SYGVKD. CDR3 region: CAIRPGPPHEQYS. The CDR3 DNA reads as TGTGCCATCAGACCAGGGCCCCCCCACGAGCAGTACTCC.

This clonotype was seen ten or more times. This sequence joins TRBV7-2 and TRBJ2-5, with D perhaps assigned TRBD1 or TRBD2 (5 bases each). CDR1 SGHTA and CDR2 FQGNSA come from the germline V gene. The CDR3 has 16 residues. V lost 1 base and J 5 bases, leaving 17 bases between the germline ends. The CDR3 reads CASSLGTSGGMETQYF. CDR3 DNA: TGTGCCAGCAGCTTAGGGACATCTGGGGGAATGGAGACCCAGTACTTC.